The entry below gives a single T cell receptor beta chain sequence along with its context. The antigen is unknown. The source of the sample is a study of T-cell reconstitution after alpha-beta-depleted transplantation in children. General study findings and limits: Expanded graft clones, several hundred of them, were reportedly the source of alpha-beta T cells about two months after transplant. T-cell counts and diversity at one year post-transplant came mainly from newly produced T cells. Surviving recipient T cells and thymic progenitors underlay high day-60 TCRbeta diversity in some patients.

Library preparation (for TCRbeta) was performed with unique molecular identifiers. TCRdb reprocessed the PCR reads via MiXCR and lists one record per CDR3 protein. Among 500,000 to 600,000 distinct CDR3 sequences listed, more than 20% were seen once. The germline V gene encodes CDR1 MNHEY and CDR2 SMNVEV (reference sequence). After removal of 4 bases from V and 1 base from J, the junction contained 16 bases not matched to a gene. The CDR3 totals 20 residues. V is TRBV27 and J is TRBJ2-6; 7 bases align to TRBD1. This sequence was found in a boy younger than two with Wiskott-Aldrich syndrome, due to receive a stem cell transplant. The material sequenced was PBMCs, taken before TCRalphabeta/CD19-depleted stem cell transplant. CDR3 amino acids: CASSSINRDRARSGANVLTF. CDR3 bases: TGTGCCAGCAGTTCCATAAACCGGGACAGAGCTCGATCTGGGGCCAACGTCCTGACTTTC.